Shown below are 20 T cell receptor beta chains from a single sample sequenced in a study of CD8+ T cells in alopecia areata (dated by TCRdb to the late 2010s). This sample's time point label indicates: baseline before oral tofacitinib. The protocol used for the library was the immunoSEQ multiplex PCR assay. To provide template for TCR sequencing, every sample had RNA extracted and reverse transcribed into cDNA. Drawn from immuneACCESS, this table holds only the in-frame rearrangements with V and J called that TCRdb kept. Clones are partly lost; checked studies trace under half to an unresolved V gene and leave the rest unexplained. For this sample there are around 140,000 clones; around 58% appear just once. The ten largest clones represent about 6% of the sample. Sequenced material: CD4+ T cells sorted from blood, taken at week 0. The receptors here all came from a human donor with alopecia areata.

The chain links TRBV6-1 to TRBJ1-1; TRBD1 aligns across 8 bases. V shed 7 bases and J 7 bases; nucleotides not matched to a gene: 8. Germline values: CDR1 MNHNS, CDR2 SASEGT. The CDR3 is 13 amino acids. The CDR3 spells CASNEQGTGEAFF. CDR3 nucleotide sequence: TGTGCCAGCAACGAGCAGGGGACAGGTGAAGCTTTCTTT.

The chain carries TRBV6-5 and TRBJ2-7; D unclear. Trimming shortened V by 0 bases and J by 0 bases, and 12 bases separated the two germline ends. Germline CDR1 MNHEY, CDR2 SVGAGI. CDR3 length equals 16 residues. CDR3 coding DNA: TGTGCCAGCAGTTACTCGAGGCAGGCCGCCTCCTACGAGCAGTACTTC. It codes for CASSYSRQAASYEQYF.

The rearrangement joins TRBV4-2 to TRBJ1-2; D is possibly TRBD1 (5 bases). This CDR3 spans 15 amino acids. V was cut by 2 bases and J by 1 base, with 11 bases left in between. CDR1 is LGHNA, CDR2 YNFKEQ, per germline. As DNA, the CDR3 is TGTGCCAGCAGCCAACCCGACGACAGTAACTATGGCTACACCTTC. Protein sequence: CASSQPDDSNYGYTF.

V is TRBV7-3 and J is TRBJ2-3, with a possible D match to TRBD2 (6 bases). V lost 6 bases and J lost 1, with 11 bases in between. The CDR3 consists of 14 residues. The germline V gene encodes CDR1 SGHTA and CDR2 FQGTGA. This CDR3 reads CASSSSGGTDTQYF. The CDR3 DNA reads TGTGCCAGCAGTAGTAGCGGAGGCACAGATACGCAGTATTTT. Full variable domain (remainder filled in from reference TRBV7-3 and TRBJ2-3): GAGVSQTPSNKVTEKGKYVELRCDPISGHTALYWYRQSLGQGPEFLIYFQGTGAADDSGLPNDRFFAVRPEGSVSTLKIQRTERGDSAVYLCASSSSGGTDTQYFGPGTRLTVL.

This clone was seen a single time. The CDR3 DNA reads as TGTGCCAGCAGCTTAGTGCAGGGCCTTAATGAAAAACTGTTTTTT. Amino acid sequence: CASSLVQGLNEKLFF. The J gene is TRBJ1-4, the V gene TRBV7-2, with D perhaps TRBD1 (5 bases). Germline CDR1 SGHTA, CDR2 FQGNSA. V lost 1 base and J 4 bases, leaving 10 bases between the germline ends. The CDR3 loop spans 15 amino acids. The full variable domain, rest sourced from reference TRBV7-2 and TRBJ1-4, is GAGVSQSPSNKVTEKGKDVELRCDPISGHTALYWYRQSLGQGLEFLIYFQGNSAPDKSGLPSDRFSAERTGGSVSTLTIQRTQQEDSAVYLCASSLVQGLNEKLFFGSGTQLSVL.

The chain uses TRBV4-2 and TRBJ1-2; 7 bases fit TRBD1. Germline lookup yields CDR1 LGHNA and CDR2 YNFKEQ. CDR3 length: 15 amino acids. V trimming: 0 bases; J trimming: 7 bases; junction bases outside the gene matches: 8. CDR3 protein: CASSQEGEGAIGYTF. The DNA of the CDR3 is TGTGCCAGCAGCCAAGAAGGCGAGGGGGCAATTGGCTACACCTTC.

V gene TRBV11-2 combines with J gene TRBJ1-6; no clear D. The CDR3 is 13 residues long. With 5 bases removed from V and 10 bases from J, the gap between germline ends came to 12 bases. The germline CDR1 and CDR2 sequences are SGHAT and FQNNGV. The CDR3: CASSPRMGSPLHF. In DNA, the CDR3 is TGTGCCAGCAGCCCCCGGATGGGGTCACCCCTCCACTTT.

This chain joins TRBV30 and TRBJ1-5, with TRBD1 matching 9 bases. The CDR3 contains 14 residues. V trimming: 5 bases; J trimming: 6 bases; junction bases outside the gene matches: 8. Germline CDR1 and CDR2: GTSNPN and SVGIG (reference sequence). The CDR3 DNA reads TGTGCCTGGGATCCCGGGACAGGGCGTCAGCCCCAGCATTTT. Translated, it gives CAWDPGTGRQPQHF.

The chain links TRBV27 to TRBJ2-5, with D tentatively TRBD2 (6 bases). CDR1 MNHEY and CDR2 SMNVEV come from the germline V gene (reference sequence). The CDR3 has 13 amino acids. V was pared by 5 bases and J by 5 bases, with 12 bases between. The CDR3 protein is CASSTGGAETQYF. The CDR3 nucleotides are TGTGCCAGCAGTACAGGCGGGGCTGAGACCCAGTACTTC.

The J gene is TRBJ1-2, the V gene TRBV4-2, with 8 positions matching TRBD1. Germline loops: CDR1 LGHNA, CDR2 YNFKEQ. This CDR3 comprises 15 residues. Trimming cost V 1 base and J 5 bases; bases outside gene matches: 6. The chain's CDR3 is CASSQAQGALYGYTF. The DNA for the CDR3 is TGTGCCAGCAGCCAAGCGCAGGGGGCATTGTATGGCTACACCTTC.

The chain couples TRBV2 to TRBJ2-7; the D gene could be TRBD1 or TRBD2 (6 bases each). Trimming shortened V by 6 bases and J by 2 bases, and 11 bases separated the two germline ends. In germline, CDR1 is SNHLY, CDR2 FYNNEI. The CDR3 runs 13 residues. DNA for the CDR3: TGTGCCAGCAGCGGGGGCATCACCTACGAGCAGTACTTC. Its protein is CASSGGITYEQYF. Looking up the rest from reference TRBV2 and TRBJ2-7 gives the full variable domain: EPEVTQTPSHQVTQMGQEVILRCVPISNHLYFYWYRQILGQKVEFLVSFYNNEISEKSEIFDDQFSVERPDGSNFTLKIRSTKLEDSAMYFCASSGGITYEQYFGPGTRLTVT.

The V and J genes are TRBV9 and TRBJ2-3; TRBD2 matches 9 bases. Germline V gene lookup returns CDR1 SGDLS and CDR2 YYNGEE. This CDR3 contains 14 residues. The trim removed 2 bases at V and 4 bases at J, leaving 2 bases unmatched. The DNA for the CDR3 is TGTGCCAGCAGCGTGAGCGGGGGGCCAGATACGCAGTATTTT. This codes for CASSVSGGPDTQYF.

The chain links TRBV5-1 to TRBJ2-3; D ambiguous. The germline V gene encodes CDR1 SGHRS and CDR2 YFSETQ. The CDR3 sequence is 13 residues long. Trimming cost V 3 bases and J 6 bases, with 11 bases left between them. The chain's CDR3 is CASSSSPQDTQYF. The CDR3, as DNA: TGCGCCAGCAGCTCCTCACCCCAGGATACGCAGTATTTT.

This clone was counted between two and nine times. The chain employs TRBV29-1 and TRBJ2-5; 8 nucleotides align to TRBD1. The V and J ends lost 4 bases and 4 bases, in that order; junction bases with no gene match: 5. CDR1 is SQVTM, CDR2 ANQGSEA, per germline. CDR3 length: 13 amino acids. CDR3 DNA sequence: TGCAGCGTTGGCTCAGGGGGCGGAGAGACCCAGTACTTC. Amino acids: CSVGSGGGETQYF. Looking up the rest from reference TRBV29-1 and TRBJ2-5 gives the full variable domain: SAVISQKPSRDICQRGTSLTIQCQVDSQVTMMFWYRQQPGQSLTLIATANQGSEATYESGFVIDKFPISRPNLTFSTLTVSNMSPEDSSIYLCSVGSGGGETQYFGPGTRLLVL.

CDR3: CAWRPAGDYGYTF. DNA for the CDR3: TGTGCCTGGAGACCCGCAGGGGACTATGGCTACACCTTC. This rearrangement joins TRBV30 to TRBJ1-2; maybe TRBD1 (6 bases). CDR3 length equals 13 residues. The ends were cut back, 3 bases at V and 3 bases at J, with 11 bases in the middle. Looked up from germline, CDR1 is GTSNPN and CDR2 is SVGIG (reference sequence).

The J gene is TRBJ1-5, the V gene TRBV7-9, with 7 positions matching TRBD1. J was trimmed by 7 bases and V by 8 bases; bases with no gene match: 5. CDR3 length: 12 residues. Germline V gene lookup returns CDR1 SEHNR and CDR2 FQNEAQ (reference sequence). The CDR3 DNA reads as TGTGCCAGCGGCGACAGGGACCAGCCCCAGCATTTT. As protein: CASGDRDQPQHF.

The chain couples TRBV13 to TRBJ1-1; possible D gene TRBD1, 5 bases. The ends were cut back, 4 bases at V and 6 bases at J, with 18 bases in the middle. Germline V gene data show CDR1 as PRHDT and CDR2 as FYEKMQ (reference sequence). There are 15 residues in the CDR3. The CDR3 here is CASSSRWGEIAEAFF. The CDR3, as DNA: TGTGCCAGCAGCTCCCGTTGGGGGGAGATTGCTGAAGCTTTCTTT.

The chain links TRBV25-1 to TRBJ2-7; D uncertain. The V gene lost 9 bases and the J gene lost 5 bases, with 17 bases spanning the gap. From germline, CDR1 is MGHDK and CDR2 SYGVNS. There are 13 residues in the CDR3. CDR3 coding DNA: TGTGCCAGTAGTAGGACGGCCGTGAACGAGCAGTACTTC. Translated: CASSRTAVNEQYF.

The table lists this clone with a few counts. The J gene is TRBJ1-5, the V gene TRBV4-1, with D unresolved. The CDR3 consists of 15 residues. The germline V gene encodes CDR1 MGHRA and CDR2 YSYEKL. The V end lost 1 base, the J end lost 0 bases, and 7 bases lay between the germline ends. In nucleotides, the CDR3 is TGCGCCAGCAGCCAAGCCCGCATTAGCAATCAGCCCCAGCATTTT. Its translation: CASSQARISNQPQHF.

The chain is built from TRBV30 and TRBJ2-3, with TRBD2 matching 9 bases. Germline V CDR1 and CDR2: GTSNPN, SVGIG (reference sequence). The ends lost 5 bases at V and 2 bases at J; junction bases unmatched: 8. The CDR3 has 15 residues. The chain's CDR3 is CAWVVAGALTDTQYF. The CDR3 DNA reads as TGTGCCTGGGTAGTAGCGGGGGCCCTCACAGATACGCAGTATTTT.